This passage covers 30 T cell receptor beta chains from one sample sequenced in a study of long-term antiretroviral therapy in people with HIV. At survey level, the immunoSEQ assay was run in its v3.0 version. This table comes from immunoSEQ multiplex PCR, and its TCRdb copy is limited to in-frame clones, with some not included. Of 35,000 or so clones in the sample, 83% were seen once. Sequenced here: unsorted PBMCs, sampled 0.4 years before starting antiretroviral therapy. The origin of the receptors is a man aged 18 to 30 with HIV.

This sequence joins TRBV10-3 and TRBJ2-2; tentative D call: TRBD2 (7 bases). This CDR3 contains 15 residues. The germline V gene encodes CDR1 ENHRY and CDR2 SYGVKD. Between the trimmed V and J ends, which lost 0 bases and 4 bases, there was a span of 9 bases. In DNA form, the CDR3 reads TGTGCCATCAGTGAGTCGAGGGGGGGCACCGGGGAGCTGTTTTTT. This sequence encodes CAISESRGGTGELFF.

The rearrangement joins TRBV19 to TRBJ2-2; the D is unclear. The CDR3 runs to 14 residues. CDR1 LNHDA and CDR2 SQIVND come from the germline V gene (reference sequence). Trimming stripped 7 bases from V and 0 bases from J, with 9 bases between. The CDR3 nucleotides are TGTGCCAGTACCCCGACCGCGAACACCGGGGAGCTGTTTTTT. This gives the protein CASTPTANTGELFF.

This chain uses TRBV9 with TRBJ2-1; 7 positions match TRBD2. Unmatched junction bases numbered 5, after V lost 4 bases and J lost 7 bases. Germline values: CDR1 SGDLS, CDR2 YYNGEE. This CDR3 region has 13 residues. CDR3 nucleotide sequence: TGTGCCAGCAGCTCCGGACTAGGGAATGAGCAGTTCTTC. It is translated as CASSSGLGNEQFF. Full variable domain (outside the CDR3, taken from reference TRBV9 and TRBJ2-1): DSGVTQTPKHLITATGQRVTLRCSPRSGDLSVYWYQQSLDQGLQFLIQYYNGEERAKGNILERFSAQQFPDLHSELNLSSLELGDSALYFCASSSGLGNEQFFGPGTRLTVL.

The V and J genes are TRBV29-1 and TRBJ2-2; no reliable D call. CDR3 length equals 12 residues. The V gene's germline CDR1 is SQVTM and CDR2 ANQGSEA. The V and J ends lost 2 bases and 6 bases respectively, with 7 bases between them. DNA of the CDR3: TGCAGCGTTGAATCCCGTGCCGGGGAGCTGTTTTTT. It is translated as CSVESRAGELFF.

V and J are TRBV19 and TRBJ2-7; 8 nucleotides agree with TRBD2. Germline V gene lookup returns CDR1 LNHDA and CDR2 SQIVND (reference sequence). The CDR3 is 15 amino acids. Trimming at V came to 1 base and at J to 2 bases, leaving 4 bases not matched to a gene. The CDR3 region has the DNA TGTGCCAGTAGTATAGGAAGCGGGGGAACCTACGAGCAGTACTTC. Its translation: CASSIGSGGTYEQYF.

This sequence joins TRBV6-1 and TRBJ1-2; unclear D gene. Deletions cut 5 bases from V and 4 bases from J, with 5 bases between. The CDR3 length is 11 residues. Germline CDR1 and CDR2: MNHNS and SASEGT. The CDR3 DNA follows: TGTGCCAGCAGTTCCAGCTATGGCTACACCTTC. Translating gives CASSSSYGYTF.

This clone was recorded only once. The J gene is TRBJ2-7, the V gene TRBV4-2; D is perhaps TRBD1 or TRBD2 (5 bases each). The CDR3 is 15 amino acids. Trimming removed 0 bases from V and 3 bases from J, with 12 bases in between. Germline CDR1 and CDR2: LGHNA and YNFKEQ. In nucleotides, the CDR3 is TGTGCCAGCAGCCAAGATCTAGGGACCCTCTACGAGCAGTACTTC. Translated, it gives CASSQDLGTLYEQYF.

V is TRBV9 and J is TRBJ2-2, with TRBD1 identical over 7 bases. The CDR3 covers 14 residues. Germline assignment: CDR1 SGDLS and CDR2 YYNGEE. The V segment lost 1 base and the J segment 3 bases; nucleotides outside the gene matches: 0. CDR3 loop: CASSVQGDTGELFF. The CDR3 nucleotides read TGTGCCAGCAGCGTACAGGGGGACACCGGGGAGCTGTTTTTT.

This chain links TRBV28 with TRBJ2-5; 12 bases are shared with TRBD2. The CDR3 has 18 residues. The germline V gene encodes CDR1 MDHEN and CDR2 SYDVKM. After removal of 7 bases from V and 5 bases from J, the junction contained 17 bases not matched to a gene. In DNA, the CDR3 is TGTGCCAGCACCGAGGGGGAGCTAGCGGGGGGGCGGTTCGAGACCCAGTACTTC. Protein sequence: CASTEGELAGGRFETQYF.

Concerning this clone itself: Other DNA sequences in the same sample also yield this CDR3. J is TRBJ1-2 and V is TRBV19; 9 bases align to TRBD1. The length of the CDR3 is 14 residues. V shed 5 bases, J shed 2 bases, and the junction held 3 bases outside the gene matches. The germline gives CDR1 LNHDA, CDR2 SQIVND (reference sequence). The CDR3 region has the DNA TGTGCCAGTAGTGCAGGGACAGGGAACTATGGCTACACCTTC. Translating gives CASSAGTGNYGYTF.

V and J are TRBV4-1 and TRBJ2-6; D possibly matches TRBD1 or TRBD2 (5 bases each). V was clipped by 1 base and J by 0 bases, with 13 bases between them. CDR1 MGHRA and CDR2 YSYEKL come from the germline V gene. CDR3 length equals 18 residues. This CDR3 reads CASSQGGRGRSGANVLTF. The CDR3 DNA reads as TGCGCCAGCAGCCAAGGCGGACGGGGCCGCTCTGGGGCCAACGTCCTGACTTTC.

This clone was seen once. The rearrangement joins TRBV6-5 to TRBJ2-6; D might be TRBD1 or TRBD2, each matching 6 bases. V was pared by 7 bases and J by 2 bases, with 12 bases between. Per germline, CDR1 MNHEY and CDR2 SVGAGI. There are 15 residues in the CDR3. The CDR3 region is CASNVGGTGANVLTF. The CDR3 DNA is TGTGCCAGCAACGTAGGGGGGACTGGGGCCAACGTCCTGACTTTC.

The chain joins TRBV7-9 to TRBJ2-7; 8 bases align to TRBD2. V lost 5 bases and J lost 1; bases outside the gene matches: 10. This CDR3 spans 16 amino acids. Germline-derived CDR1 and CDR2 are SEHNR and FQNEAQ (reference sequence). CDR3 protein: CASSATRASGSYEQYF. Written as DNA, the CDR3 is TGTGCCAGCAGCGCTACCCGGGCTAGCGGGTCCTACGAGCAGTACTTC. Looking up the rest from reference TRBV7-9 and TRBJ2-7 gives the full variable domain: DTGVSQNPRHKITKRGQNVTFRCDPISEHNRLYWYRQTLGQGPEFLTYFQNEAQLEKSRLLSDRFSAERPKGSFSTLEIQRTEQGDSAMYLCASSATRASGSYEQYFGPGTRLTVT.

The CDR3 DNA reads as TGTGCCAGCAGTTACCGTTATACTGAAGCTTTCTTT. This sequence encodes CASSYRYTEAFF. The chain joins TRBV28 to TRBJ1-1; D call uncertain. Germline V CDR1 and CDR2: MDHEN, SYDVKM. The length of the CDR3 is 12 residues. Trimming took 4 bases from V and 5 from J, leaving 8 bases between them.

The rearrangement uses TRBV5-1 and TRBJ1-2; possibly TRBD1 for D (5 bases). V lost 4 bases, J lost 0 bases, and 19 bases lay in between. CDR1 is SGHRS and CDR2 is YFSETQ in the germline V gene. The CDR3 is 17 amino acids. CDR3 DNA sequence: TGCGCCAGCAGCGGATATGGACAATTTCAAACTAACTATGGCTACACCTTC. This gives the protein CASSGYGQFQTNYGYTF.

The chain employs TRBV5-1 and TRBJ2-3, with 8 bases identical to TRBD1. The CDR3 sequence is 15 residues long. Germline V CDR1 and CDR2: SGHRS, YFSETQ. J lost 4 bases, V lost 0 bases, and 4 bases had no gene match. CDR3 sequence: CASSLGTGSPDTQYF. The CDR3 nucleotides are TGCGCCAGCAGCTTGGGGACAGGGAGCCCAGATACGCAGTATTTT. Complete variable domain (other parts from reference TRBV5-1 and TRBJ2-3): KAGVTQTPRYLIKTRGQQVTLSCSPISGHRSVSWYQQTPGQGLQFLFEYFSETQRNKGNFPGRFSGRQFSNSRSEMNVSTLELGDSALYLCASSLGTGSPDTQYFGPGTRLTVL.

This chain links TRBV6-1 with TRBJ1-4; D gene uncertain. The V gene's germline CDR1 is MNHNS and CDR2 SASEGT. This CDR3 spans 14 amino acids. Between the trimmed V and J ends, which lost 1 base and 4 bases, there was a span of 7 bases. CDR3 bases: TGTGCCAGCAGTGAAGGGGGAGGTAATGAAAAACTGTTTTTT. This sequence encodes CASSEGGGNEKLFF.

The chain links TRBV9 to TRBJ2-7; tentative D call: TRBD2 (6 bases). The V and J ends lost 3 bases and 4 bases respectively, with 11 bases between them. The length of the CDR3 is 13 residues. Germline V gene lookup returns CDR1 SGDLS and CDR2 YYNGEE. In DNA, the CDR3 is TGTGCCAGCAGCGGGGGGGAGCGTTACGAGCAGTACTTC. This translates into CASSGGERYEQYF. The full variable domain, in which reference TRBV9 and TRBJ2-7 provide the parts outside the CDR3, is DSGVTQTPKHLITATGQRVTLRCSPRSGDLSVYWYQQSLDQGLQFLIQYYNGEERAKGNILERFSAQQFPDLHSELNLSSLELGDSALYFCASSGGERYEQYFGPGTRLTVT.

V gene TRBV18 combines with J gene TRBJ1-3; D gene uncertain. The V gene lost 2 bases and the J gene lost 0 bases, with 8 bases spanning the gap. The CDR3 spans 15 residues. The germline CDR1 and CDR2 sequences are KGHSH and LQKENI. The CDR3 loop reads CASSPERSSGNTIYF. CDR3 nucleotide sequence: TGTGCCAGCTCACCAGAACGCAGCTCTGGAAACACCATATATTTT.

The chain links TRBV29-1 to TRBJ2-1; 8 positions match TRBD2. Germline-derived CDR1 and CDR2 are SQVTM and ANQGSEA. J was trimmed by 4 bases and V by 6 bases; bases with no gene match: 11. The length of the CDR3 is 15 residues. The CDR3 here is CSVPRREGSYNEQFF. CDR3 nucleotide sequence: TGCAGCGTCCCCCGTCGGGAGGGATCATACAATGAGCAGTTCTTC.

V gene TRBV9 combines with J gene TRBJ2-3; a possible D gene is TRBD2 (7 bases). Germline loops: CDR1 SGDLS, CDR2 YYNGEE. The V end was cut by 3 bases, the J end by 2 bases, with 25 bases between. The CDR3 totals 19 residues. The CDR3 coding sequence is TGTGCCAGCAGCGAGGGAAAAGGGGGGGGTTGGGCTAACACAGATACGCAGTATTTT. Its translation: CASSEGKGGGWANTDTQYF.

The chain uses TRBV6-5 and TRBJ2-1, with 9 bases fitting TRBD2. The trim removed 6 bases at V and 6 bases at J, leaving 0 bases unmatched. In germline, CDR1 is MNHEY, CDR2 SVGAGI. The CDR3 is 12 residues long. The CDR3 coding sequence is TGTGCCAGCAGGACTAGCGGCAATGAGCAGTTCTTC. This sequence encodes CASRTSGNEQFF.

The chain combines TRBV12-5 with TRBJ1-5; D is uncertain. Per the germline V gene, CDR1 is LGHNT and CDR2 is FRNRAP. Trimming cost V 7 bases and J 2 bases, with 9 bases left between them. The CDR3 loop spans 13 amino acids. CDR3 loop: CASARSRNQPQHF. As DNA, the CDR3 is TGTGCTAGTGCCAGGAGTCGCAATCAGCCCCAGCATTTT. Based on the CDR3 plus reference TRBV12-5 and TRBJ1-5, the full variable domain is DARVTQTPRHKVTEMGQEVTMRCQPILGHNTVFWYRQTMMQGLELLAYFRNRAPLDDSGMPKDRFSAEMPDATLATLKIQPSEPRDSAVYFCASARSRNQPQHFGDGTRLSIL.

This clone was seen just once. This chain links TRBV13 with TRBJ1-2, with D perhaps TRBD1 (5 bases). Germline V CDR1 and CDR2: PRHDT, FYEKMQ (reference sequence). Trimming pared 5 bases from V and 8 bases from J, leaving 21 bases between. The CDR3 is made up of 15 amino acids. CDR3 in amino acids: CASSAGLAGVLGYTF. The CDR3, as DNA: TGTGCCAGCAGCGCGGGACTAGCGGGAGTTTTGGGCTACACCTTC.

This clone came up a few times. The chain is built from TRBV7-2 and TRBJ1-2, with 9 bases that match TRBD1. The CDR3 length is 14 residues. Germline V gene lookup returns CDR1 SGHTA and CDR2 FQGNSA. Germline trimming cut 4 bases from V and 8 bases from J; bases unmatched to any gene: 8. CDR3 in amino acids: CASSSGTGPLGYTF. Written as DNA, the CDR3 is TGTGCCAGCAGCTCCGGGACAGGGCCTTTAGGCTACACCTTC.

The chain links TRBV30 to TRBJ2-7; maybe TRBD2 (6 bases). The V and J ends lost 2 bases and 3 bases respectively, with 8 bases between them. Germline lookup yields CDR1 GTSNPN and CDR2 SVGIG (reference sequence). CDR3 size: 12 residues. CDR3 protein: CAWSPGDYEQYF. The CDR3 DNA reads TGTGCCTGGAGTCCGGGGGACTACGAGCAGTACTTC.

This clone was counted a single time. The gene calls are TRBV9 and TRBJ2-2; D gene ambiguous. This CDR3 has 12 amino acids. Germline V gives CDR1 SGDLS, CDR2 YYNGEE. Between the trimmed V and J ends, which lost 2 bases and 6 bases, there was a span of 5 bases. CDR3 region: CASSVEPGELFF. CDR3 nucleotides: TGTGCCAGCAGCGTTGAACCCGGGGAGCTGTTTTTT.

The rearrangement joins TRBV7-3 to TRBJ2-3, with 7 bases lining up with TRBD1. The CDR3 spans 15 residues. J lost 3 bases, V lost 5 bases, and 8 bases had no gene match. Germline V lookup: CDR1 SGHTA, CDR2 FQGTGA. Here the CDR3 DNA reads TGTGCCAGCAGCCCGACAGGGTTTCTGACAGATACGCAGTATTTT. This translates into CASSPTGFLTDTQYF. The variable domain in full, completed from reference TRBV7-3 and TRBJ2-3, reads GAGVSQTPSNKVTEKGKYVELRCDPISGHTALYWYRQSLGQGPEFLIYFQGTGAADDSGLPNDRFFAVRPEGSVSTLKIQRTERGDSAVYLCASSPTGFLTDTQYFGPGTRLTVL.

The V gene is TRBV6-5, the J gene TRBJ2-1, with 11 bases aligning to TRBD2. The CDR3 has 15 amino acids. J was trimmed by 6 bases and V by 3 bases; bases with no gene match: 4. Germline loops: CDR1 MNHEY, CDR2 SVGAGI. The CDR3 loop is CASSYSGRAFNEQFF. DNA for the CDR3: TGTGCCAGCAGTTATAGCGGGAGGGCCTTCAATGAGCAGTTCTTC.

The CDR3 region has the DNA TGTGCCAGTAGTATTTTGACAGAAAGTACGAAGCCCCAGCATTTT. This encodes CASSILTESTKPQHF. The chain couples TRBV19 to TRBJ1-5; the D gene is possibly TRBD1 (5 bases). The germline V gene encodes CDR1 LNHDA and CDR2 SQIVND (reference sequence). Trimming pared 3 bases from V and 8 bases from J, leaving 17 bases between. This CDR3 spans 15 amino acids.